This T cell receptor beta chain was identified in a study of radiation and T cells in renal cell carcinoma. Germline CDR1 SEHNR, CDR2 FQNEAQ (reference sequence). The CDR3 has 15 amino acids. The ends were cut back, 5 bases at V and 4 bases at J, with 17 bases in the middle. TCRdb's copy holds only in-frame clones and misses some; the assay was immunoSEQ multiplex PCR. The top ten clones hold roughly 7.4% of a sample with about 65,000 clones, 70% to 80% of them seen once. Stated time point: blood 2 weeks post-SBRT. Treatment meaning: 15 Gy SBRT to primary tumor, nephrectomy 4 weeks later. This clone was detected only a few times.

V is TRBV7-9 and J is TRBJ1-2, with D tentatively TRBD1 (6 bases). This TCR was recovered from a man between 60 and 70 years old with renal cell carcinoma. The sequencing used blood, collected from a patient whose treatment included radiotherapy and nephrectomy. The CDR3 loop is CASSPSYRVGYGYTF. The CDR3 DNA sequence: TGTGCCAGCAGCCCTAGTTACAGGGTAGGCTATGGCTACACCTTC.